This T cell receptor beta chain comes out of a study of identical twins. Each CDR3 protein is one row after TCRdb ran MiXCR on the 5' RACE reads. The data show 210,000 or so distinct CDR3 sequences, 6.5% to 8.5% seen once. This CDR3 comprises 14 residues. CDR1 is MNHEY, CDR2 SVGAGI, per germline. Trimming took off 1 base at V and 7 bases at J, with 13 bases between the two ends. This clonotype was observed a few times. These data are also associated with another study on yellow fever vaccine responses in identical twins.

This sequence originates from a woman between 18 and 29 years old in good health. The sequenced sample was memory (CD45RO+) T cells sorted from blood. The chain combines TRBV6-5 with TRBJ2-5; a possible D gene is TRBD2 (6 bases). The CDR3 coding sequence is TGTGCCAGCAGTTACTATGGGGGGATGGTGACCCAGTACTTC. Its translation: CASSYYGGMVTQYF.